In its sample, the clone carrying this TCR beta chain was seen many times. Its target is unknown. These data belong to a study of T cells after posttransplantation cyclophosphamide. Looked up from germline, CDR1 is SGDLS and CDR2 is YYNGEE. V was shortened by 0 bases and J by 4 bases, with 13 bases between the two germline ends. This CDR3 region has 15 residues. Sequencing used immunoSEQ multiplex PCR; TCRdb keeps in-frame clones, though not all of them. Recorded here are 2,500 to 3,000 clones, none singletons. Treatment was busulfan-fludarabine conditioning, a marrow graft, and cyclophosphamide on days +3 and +4. Study results and limitations: Later post-transplant blood repertoires were often dominated by donor CD8+ memory clones. TRB overlap between skin or GI tissue T cells and blood was limited. TRB clonality was highly associated with recipient CMV seropositivity and reactivation.

The V and J genes are TRBV9 and TRBJ1-2, with unresolved D. The clonotype comes from a male patient aged 60-69 years who received an allogeneic stem cell transplant from a related donor and was CMV-positive. Some of the T cells might come from the graft donor. Source: PBMCs, taken after allogeneic stem cell transplant with posttransplant cyclophosphamide. CDR3 coding DNA: TGTGCCAGCAGCGTAGGTTTTGAGACATTCTATGGCTACACCTTC. Translation: CASSVGFETFYGYTF.